This T cell receptor beta chain is drawn from a study of T cells expressing NK-cell markers. Study as a whole: Sequencing of TCR beta repertoires drew on sorted CD3+CD56+NKG2C+, CD3+CD56+NKG2C- and CD3+CD56-NKG2C+ T cells.

5'RACE template switching with UMIs produced the TCR beta cDNA. TCRdb reanalyzed the 5' RACE reads, giving one entry per CDR3 protein sequence and no DNA. Here the sample table reports roughly 350,000 distinct CDR3 sequences. Concerning this clonotype itself: Its target is not known.

The V gene's germline CDR1 is SGHRS and CDR2 YFSETQ. The CDR3 contains 17 residues. Study-level points and caveats: CD8+ T cells in 5 or 6 donors included dominant NKG2C+ clonotypes at roughly 1.0-7.0%.

The chain employs TRBV5-1 and TRBJ2-3; the D gene TCRdb calls, TRBD2, cannot be checked with no DNA. Sequencing was done on a sample of blood T cells: a sorted CD56 or NKG2C T cell subset, CD4+ or CD8+ T cells, or bulk PBMC T cells (not recorded which). The source of this sequence is a man aged 18-69 years in good health. The CDR3 here is CASSLFSASGGSDTQYF.